The rows below give T cell receptor beta chains drawn from one sample of a study of Ad26.COV2.S vaccination and SARS-CoV-2 variants. Only in-frame clones appear in the TCRdb table, and some are missing; sequencing was by immunoSEQ multiplex PCR. The table has 300,000 to 500,000 clones, less than 90% seen once; the top ten hold about 3.6%. The sequenced sample was peripheral blood, obtained in a trial of Ad26.COV2.S vaccine versus placebo. The receptor set was obtained from a person between 18 and 65 years old who received the Ad26.COV2.S COVID-19 vaccine or a placebo. CDR3s include the opening cysteine and the closing phenylalanine or tryptophan. A D gene is named only where the DNA matches it firmly. Size is omitted from some rows. Given values are once, few, many or a class for expanded clones.

J: TRBJ1-1; D: NA; V: TRBV7-2; size: NA; CDR3: CASSQSGGGRAFF; DNA: TGTGCCAGCAGCCAAAGCGGAGGGGGAAGAGCTTTCTTT
J: TRBJ2-1; D: TRBD1; V: TRBV2; size: NA; CDR3: CASRYLTGQGIGNEQFF; DNA: TGTGCCAGCAGGTACTTGACAGGGCAAGGAATTGGGAATGAGCAGTTCTTC
J: TRBJ1-1; D: NA; V: TRBV5-1; size: once; CDR3: CASSLGQASGEAFF; DNA: TGCGCCAGCAGCTTGGGGCAGGCGAGCGGTGAAGCTTTCTTT
J: TRBJ2-5; D: TRBD1; V: TRBV3-1/TRBV3-2; size: NA; CDR3: CASLGQGRETQYF; DNA: TGTGCCAGCCTTGGACAGGGAAGGGAGACCCAGTACTTC
J: TRBJ2-2; D: NA; V: TRBV6-2/TRBV6-3; size: NA; CDR3: CASSYMGPSNTGELFF; DNA: TGTGCCAGCAGTTATATGGGGCCTTCGAACACCGGGGAGCTGTTTTTT
J: TRBJ2-7; D: NA; V: TRBV19; size: NA; CDR3: CASSVQLGYEQYF; DNA: TGTGCCAGTAGTGTCCAGCTAGGTTACGAGCAGTACTTC
J: TRBJ2-5; D: TRBD1; V: TRBV3-1/TRBV3-2; size: NA; CDR3: CASSQDGGQGGQETQYF; DNA: TGTGCCAGCAGCCAAGATGGGGGACAGGGGGGTCAAGAGACCCAGTACTTC
J: TRBJ1-1; D: TRBD1; V: TRBV5-1; size: NA; CDR3: CASSPGTDESTEAFF; DNA: TGCGCCAGCAGCCCTGGGACAGACGAGAGCACTGAAGCTTTCTTT
J: TRBJ2-2; D: NA; V: TRBV5-1; size: NA; CDR3: CASSLEGESGAGELFF; DNA: TGCGCCAGCAGCTTAGAGGGAGAATCTGGGGCCGGGGAGCTGTTTTTT
J: TRBJ2-7; D: NA; V: TRBV9; size: NA; CDR3: CASSVGGRDEQYF; DNA: TGTGCCAGCAGCGTAGGGGGTAGGGACGAGCAGTACTTC
J: TRBJ2-7; D: TRBD1; V: TRBV6-2/TRBV6-3; size: NA; CDR3: CASSWDRTSYEQYF; DNA: TGTGCCAGCAGTTGGGACAGGACGTCCTACGAGCAGTACTTC
J: TRBJ1-6; D: NA; V: TRBV27; size: NA; CDR3: CASSPWTANSPLHF; DNA: TGTGCCAGCAGTCCATGGACGGCGAATTCACCCCTCCACTTT
J: TRBJ2-7; D: TRBD2; V: TRBV11-1; size: NA; CDR3: CASSLSSGDFNEQYF; DNA: TGTGCCAGCAGCTTAAGTAGCGGGGATTTCAACGAGCAGTACTTC
J: TRBJ2-5; D: NA; V: TRBV6-5; size: NA; CDR3: CASSSAEETQYF; DNA: TGTGCCAGCAGTTCAGCAGAAGAGACCCAGTACTTC
J: TRBJ1-4; D: NA; V: TRBV6-6; size: NA; CDR3: CASSSTGSEKLFF; DNA: TGTGCCAGCAGTTCTACAGGGAGTGAAAAACTGTTTTTT
J: TRBJ1-4; D: NA; V: TRBV5-1; size: NA; CDR3: CASSLALGPNVELFF; DNA: TGCGCCAGCAGCTTGGCCTTGGGGCCGAACGTGGAACTGTTTTTT
J: TRBJ1-2; D: NA; V: TRBV12-3/TRBV12-4; size: NA; CDR3: CASSLDGAGYTF; DNA: TGTGCCAGCAGTTTAGATGGGGCGGGCTACACCTTC
J: TRBJ2-7; D: TRBD1; V: TRBV2; size: NA; CDR3: CAELGGTGLDEQYF; DNA: TGTGCCGAACTCGGGGGGACAGGGTTAGACGAGCAGTACTTC
J: TRBJ1-1; D: NA; V: TRBV5-1; size: few; CDR3: CASSLEGGNTEAFF; DNA: TGCGCCAGCAGCTTGGAGGGGGGGAACACTGAAGCTTTCTTT
J: TRBJ1-2; D: NA; V: TRBV7-9; size: NA; CDR3: CASSLDRGFYGYTF; DNA: TGTGCCAGCAGCTTAGATCGGGGGTTCTATGGCTACACCTTC
J: TRBJ2-7; D: NA; V: TRBV5-4; size: NA; CDR3: CASSKDRDGEQYF; DNA: TGTGCCAGCAGCAAGGACAGAGATGGAGAGCAGTACTTC
J: TRBJ1-2; D: TRBD1; V: TRBV7-9; size: NA; CDR3: CASSPRTGDGYTF; DNA: TGTGCCAGCAGCCCTCGGACAGGGGATGGCTACACCTTC
J: TRBJ1-5; D: NA; V: TRBV3-1/TRBV3-2; size: once; CDR3: CASSQVGWDQPQHF; DNA: TGTGCCAGCAGCCAAGTAGGGTGGGATCAGCCCCAGCATTTT
J: TRBJ2-1; D: TRBD2; V: TRBV7-9; size: once; CDR3: CASSFGLAGLNEQFF; DNA: TGTGCCAGCAGCTTCGGACTAGCGGGGCTCAATGAGCAGTTCTTC
J: TRBJ2-7; D: NA; V: TRBV19; size: NA; CDR3: CASSIDSYSYEQYF; DNA: TGTGCCAGTAGTATAGATAGCTACTCCTACGAGCAGTACTTC
J: TRBJ2-1; D: NA; V: TRBV11-2; size: NA; CDR3: CASSLLRGGASYNEQFF; DNA: TGTGCCAGCAGCTTGCTTAGGGGGGGGGCGTCCTACAATGAGCAGTTCTTC
J: TRBJ1-2; D: TRBD1; V: TRBV28; size: few; CDR3: CASRGTGYDYGYTF; DNA: TGTGCCAGCAGGGGGACAGGGTATGACTATGGCTACACCTTC
J: TRBJ1-2; D: NA; V: TRBV6-5; size: NA; CDR3: CASRSPGTHYGYTF; DNA: TGTGCCAGCAGAAGCCCCGGGACACACTATGGCTACACCTTC
J: TRBJ1-2; D: NA; V: TRBV4-1; size: few; CDR3: CASSQFQRELTGSYTF; DNA: TGCGCCAGCAGCCAATTTCAGCGGGAACTCACTGGTAGCTACACCTTC
J: TRBJ2-2; D: TRBD1; V: TRBV11-2; size: NA; CDR3: CASSPRGPGELFF; DNA: TGTGCCAGCAGCCCTAGGGGGCCCGGGGAGCTGTTTTTT
J: TRBJ1-6; D: NA; V: TRBV7-9; size: NA; CDR3: CASSLRTNSPLHF; DNA: TGTGCCAGCAGCCTCCGGACCAATTCACCCCTCCACTTT
J: TRBJ2-7; D: TRBD1; V: TRBV19; size: NA; CDR3: CASSPGQGLYEQYF; DNA: TGTGCCAGTAGCCCGGGACAGGGTTTATACGAGCAGTACTTC
J: TRBJ1-1; D: NA; V: TRBV29-1; size: NA; CDR3: CSVGTGLNTEAFF; DNA: TGCAGCGTTGGTACAGGGTTGAACACTGAAGCTTTCTTT
J: TRBJ2-2; D: NA; V: TRBV6-5; size: NA; CDR3: CASSFRGGATGELFF; DNA: TGTGCCAGCAGTTTCAGGGGCGGCGCCACCGGGGAGCTGTTTTTT
J: TRBJ1-2; D: NA; V: TRBV6-5; size: NA; CDR3: CASSLTPVGPYGYTF; DNA: TGTGCCAGCAGTCTCACCCCCGTAGGCCCCTATGGCTACACCTTC
J: TRBJ1-1; D: NA; V: TRBV29-1; size: NA; CDR3: CSVVMGAVNTEAFF; DNA: TGCAGCGTTGTTATGGGGGCCGTGAACACTGAAGCTTTCTTT
J: TRBJ2-7; D: NA; V: TRBV5-4; size: once; CDR3: CASSLIGWDTSYEQYF; DNA: TGTGCCAGCAGTTTAATCGGTTGGGACACCTCCTACGAGCAGTACTTC
J: TRBJ1-2; D: NA; V: TRBV2; size: NA; CDR3: CASSEARGGGYTF; DNA: TGTGCCAGCAGTGAAGCAAGGGGAGGCGGCTACACCTTC
J: TRBJ1-5; D: NA; V: TRBV7-6; size: NA; CDR3: CASSFGGAAGSQHF; DNA: TGTGCCAGCAGCTTTGGGGGCGCGGCTGGGTCCCAGCATTTT
J: TRBJ2-1; D: TRBD1; V: TRBV24-1; size: NA; CDR3: CATSDLGAGGNEQFF; DNA: TGTGCCACCAGTGATTTGGGAGCAGGGGGAAATGAGCAGTTCTTC
J: TRBJ2-7; D: TRBD2; V: TRBV18; size: NA; CDR3: CASSPQRGGGYEQYF; DNA: TGTGCCAGCTCACCTCAGCGGGGGGGAGGCTACGAGCAGTACTTC